This record concerns one TCR beta chain sequence. Its antigen is not known. These data are taken from a study of T cell responses to AZD1222 COVID-19 vaccine. Study conclusions and caveats: Seropositive AZD1222 recipients at baseline numbered only five or six. Clonal diversity was possibly underestimated, and the donors were mostly white British, with more females. At 160-218 and 743-854, vaccine-associated CD4 TCRs were dominant, and they spanned spike.

Only in-frame clones appear in the TCRdb table, and some are missing; sequencing was by immunoSEQ multiplex PCR. The sample contains tens of thousands of clones, around 85% of which appear only once. This clonotype was sampled from an adult who received the AZD1222 COVID-19 vaccine. Sequenced here: peripheral blood, sampled 28 days after the second AZD1222 dose.

The CDR3 region is CASSMDRGSGELFF. The CDR3 bases are TGCGCCAGCTCGATGGACAGGGGTTCTGGGGAGCTGTTTTTT. The chain has TRBV4-3 and TRBJ2-2, with 9 bases aligning to TRBD1. V lost 8 bases, J lost 8 bases, and 9 bases stayed unmatched. The CDR3 totals 14 residues. The germline gives CDR1 LGHNA, CDR2 YSLEER.